Following are 10 T cell receptor beta chains from one sample sequenced in a study of human T cells and chemical hapten exposure. MiXCR, run by TCRdb on the RACE reads, gives a single entry per CDR3 protein. The data show approximately 75,000 distinct CDR3 sequences, around 8.8% seen once. Time point given: patch test 2, 6 weeks after DPC sensitization. Treatment here: therapeutic diphenylcyclopropenone sensitization with weekly scalp DPC. The material sequenced was whole blood, taken in connection with sensitization to the hapten diphenylcyclopropenone (DPC). The receptor set was obtained from a woman between 45 and 65 years old with alopecia areata. Some clones in this sample may be carry-over from other donors' samples.

There are many counts of this clonotype. The rearrangement links TRBV9 to TRBJ2-7; D assignment may be TRBD1 or TRBD2 (6 bases each). This CDR3 has 13 residues. The germline V gene encodes CDR1 SGDLS and CDR2 YYNGEE. V dropped 3 bases and J dropped 5 bases, with 12 bases sitting between them. The CDR3 sequence is CASSEGGADEQYF. CDR3 DNA sequence: TGTGCCAGCAGCGAGGGGGGAGCTGACGAGCAGTACTTC.

The chain joins TRBV12-3 or TRBV12-4 to TRBJ2-3; D is perhaps TRBD2 (6 bases). Trimming cost V 3 bases and J 5 bases, with 9 bases left between them. The CDR3 extends over 13 amino acids. In nucleotides, the CDR3 is TGTGCCAGCAGTTTTCAGGGAGGAGATACGCAGTATTTT. Protein: CASSFQGGDTQYF.

The J gene is TRBJ1-6, the V gene TRBV4-1; the D gene is possibly TRBD1 (6 bases). V lost 3 bases and J 0 bases, leaving 9 bases between the germline ends. This CDR3 has 16 residues. Germline CDR1 and CDR2: MGHRA and YSYEKL. CDR3 region: CASSHYRDSYNSPLHF. The CDR3 DNA reads TGCGCCAGCAGCCATTACAGGGACTCCTATAATTCACCCCTCCACTTT.

This clonotype was observed at least ten times. The chain has TRBV12-3 or TRBV12-4 and TRBJ1-4; the match to TRBD1 covers 8 bases. The CDR3 has 14 amino acids. The junction had 6 bases not matched to a gene; V was cut back by 6 bases and J by 6 bases. CDR3 in amino acids: CASRATGAYEKLFF. The CDR3 nucleotides are TGTGCCAGCAGGGCGACAGGGGCGTATGAAAAACTGTTTTTT.

Many counts were recorded for this clonotype. V is TRBV29-1 and J is TRBJ1-5; D remains ambiguous. In germline, CDR1 is SQVTM, CDR2 ANQGSEA. The CDR3 totals 14 residues. V was clipped by 1 base and J by 3 bases, with 10 bases between them. In DNA form, the CDR3 reads TGCAGCGTTGAAGTAGGAGGGTACAATCAGCCCCAGCATTTT. Its translation: CSVEVGGYNQPQHF.

This clonotype was detected only a few times. V gene TRBV12-3 or TRBV12-4 combines with J gene TRBJ1-5, with 8 bases fitting TRBD1. The trim removed 4 bases at V and 1 base at J, leaving 3 bases unmatched. This CDR3 region has 15 residues. The CDR3 spells CASSYTGGSNQPQHF. CDR3 nucleotides: TGTGCCAGCAGTTACACAGGGGGGAGCAATCAGCCCCAGCATTTT.

As to this clonotype: This may be a read error, as it is one base from a much larger clone. The gene calls are TRBV18 and TRBJ2-3; tentative D call: TRBD2 (6 bases). Deletions cut 0 bases from V and 4 bases from J, with 17 bases between. The CDR3 extends over 17 amino acids. CDR1 is KGHSH and CDR2 is LQKENI in the germline V gene. CDR3 sequence reads: CASSPPEPISSADTQYF. The DNA of the CDR3 is TGTGCCAGCTCACCACCGGAACCGATTTCTAGCGCAGATACGCAGTATTTT.

The sample holds many counts of this clonotype. This chain links TRBV12-5 with TRBJ1-2, with TRBD1 as a possible D gene (5 bases). CDR1 is LGHNT, CDR2 FRNRAP, per germline. V lost 1 base and J lost 1, with 10 bases in between. The CDR3 contains 15 residues. CDR3 bases: TGTGCTAGTGGTTTGGAGGGGCGTGTTAACTATGGCTACACCTTC. Amino acid sequence: CASGLEGRVNYGYTF. Full variable domain (rest looked up from reference TRBV12-5 and TRBJ1-2): DARVTQTPRHKVTEMGQEVTMRCQPILGHNTVFWYRQTMMQGLELLAYFRNRAPLDDSGMPKDRFSAEMPDATLATLKIQPSEPRDSAVYFCASGLEGRVNYGYTFGSGTRLTVV.

This clonotype was seen at least ten times. CDR3 bases: TGTGCCAGCAGCTTGGTTGGCAGCCACTATGGCTACACCTTC. This encodes CASSLVGSHYGYTF. This chain connects TRBV5-6 to TRBJ1-2; D not resolved. Trimming took 0 bases from V and 3 from J, leaving 9 bases between them. Germline V gene lookup returns CDR1 SGHDT and CDR2 YYEEEE. This CDR3 region has 14 residues.

This clonotype turned up a few times. This chain links TRBV5-1 with TRBJ2-5; TRBD1 matches at 8 bases. CDR3 size: 15 residues. CDR1 and CDR2 from the germline V gene are SGHRS and YFSETQ. Trimming took 4 bases from V and 5 from J; bases not matched to a gene: 10. In DNA, the CDR3 is TGCGCCAGCAGCCCCGTGACAGGGGTTAAGGAGACCCAGTACTTC. Its translation: CASSPVTGVKETQYF.